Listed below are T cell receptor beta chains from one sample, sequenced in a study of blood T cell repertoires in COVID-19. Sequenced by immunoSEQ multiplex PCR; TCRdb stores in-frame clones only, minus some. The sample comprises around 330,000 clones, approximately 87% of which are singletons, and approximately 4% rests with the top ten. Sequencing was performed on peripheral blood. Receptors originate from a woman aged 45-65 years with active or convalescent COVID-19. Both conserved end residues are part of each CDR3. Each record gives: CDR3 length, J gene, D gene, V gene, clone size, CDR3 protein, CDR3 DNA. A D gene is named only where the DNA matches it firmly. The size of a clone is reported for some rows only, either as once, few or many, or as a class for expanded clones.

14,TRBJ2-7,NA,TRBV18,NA,CASSPNSFRDEQYF,TGTGCCAGCTCACCAAATAGCTTCAGGGACGAGCAGTACTTC
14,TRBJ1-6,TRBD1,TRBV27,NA,CASRPTGEGSPLHF,TGTGCCAGCAGACCGACAGGGGAGGGATCACCCCTCCACTTT
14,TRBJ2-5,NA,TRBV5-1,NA,CASSPSSDQETQYF,TGCGCCAGCAGCCCATCTAGCGACCAAGAGACCCAGTACTTC
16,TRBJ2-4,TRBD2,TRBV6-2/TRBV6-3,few,CASSPLSRGGKNIQYF,TGTGCCAGCAGCCCACTCTCCCGGGGGGGCAAAAACATTCAGTACTTC
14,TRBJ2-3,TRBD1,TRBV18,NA,CASSPGQVTDTQYF,TGTGCCAGCTCGCCTGGACAGGTCACAGATACGCAGTATTTT
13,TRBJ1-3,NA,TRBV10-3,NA,CAISLGQRNTIYF,TGTGCCATCAGCTTAGGACAACGGAACACCATATATTTT
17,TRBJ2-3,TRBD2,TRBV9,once,CASSVGPSTSGTDTQYF,TGTGCCAGCAGCGTAGGCCCCTCGACTAGCGGCACAGATACGCAGTATTTT
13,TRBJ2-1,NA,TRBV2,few,CASSELEGNEQFF,TGTGCCAGCAGTGAATTGGAGGGCAATGAGCAGTTCTTC
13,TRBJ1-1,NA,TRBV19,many,CATLGRENTEAFF,TGTGCCACCTTGGGGAGGGAGAACACTGAAGCTTTCTTT
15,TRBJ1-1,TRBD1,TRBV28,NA,CASSPGQGPGTEAFF,TGTGCCAGCAGTCCCGGACAGGGCCCTGGGACTGAAGCTTTCTTT
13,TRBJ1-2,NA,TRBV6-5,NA,CAITRGLGYGYTF,TGTGCCATCACGAGAGGACTTGGCTATGGCTACACCTTC
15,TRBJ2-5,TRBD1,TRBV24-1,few,CATSDPQGAGETQYF,TGTGCCACCAGTGACCCACAGGGGGCAGGGGAGACCCAGTACTTC
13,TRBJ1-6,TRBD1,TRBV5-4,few,CASSGDSPSPLHF,TGTGCCAGCAGCGGGGACAGTCCTTCACCCCTCCACTTT
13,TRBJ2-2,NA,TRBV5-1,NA,CASSLDFLGELFF,TGCGCCAGCAGCTTGGACTTTCTCGGGGAGCTGTTTTTT
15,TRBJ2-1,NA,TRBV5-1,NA,CASSDGGSSYNEQFF,TGCGCCAGCAGCGACGGAGGGAGCTCCTACAATGAGCAGTTCTTC
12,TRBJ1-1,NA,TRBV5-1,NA,CASSSEGGEAFF,TGCGCCAGCAGCTCCGAGGGAGGCGAAGCTTTCTTT
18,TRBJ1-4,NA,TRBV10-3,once,CAISEGSWWTDGNEKLFF,TGTGCCATCAGTGAGGGGAGTTGGTGGACGGATGGTAATGAAAAACTGTTTTTT
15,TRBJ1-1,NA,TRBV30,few,CAWSVGAGMGTEAFF,TGTGCCTGGAGTGTAGGAGCAGGGATGGGCACTGAAGCTTTCTTT
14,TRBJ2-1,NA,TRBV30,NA,CACGGLAVYNEQFF,TGTGCCTGTGGGGGCTTGGCAGTTTACAATGAGCAGTTCTTC
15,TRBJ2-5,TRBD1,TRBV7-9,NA,CASSLIGTDQETQYF,TGTGCCAGCAGCTTAATTGGGACAGACCAAGAGACCCAGTACTTC
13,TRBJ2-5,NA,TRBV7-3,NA,CASSLIEEETQYF,TGTGCCAGCAGCTTAATAGAGGAGGAGACCCAGTACTTC
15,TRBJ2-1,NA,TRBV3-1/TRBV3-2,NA,CASSQDINSYNEQFF,TGTGCCAGCAGCCAGGACATCAACTCCTACAATGAGCAGTTCTTC
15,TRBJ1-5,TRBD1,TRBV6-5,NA,CASSQRTAYQGAQHF,TGTGCCAGCAGCCAACGGACAGCTTATCAGGGGGCCCAGCATTTT
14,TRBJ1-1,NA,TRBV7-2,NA,CASSLVGTSLEAFF,TGTGCCAGCAGCTTAGTCGGGACATCGCTGGAAGCTTTCTTT
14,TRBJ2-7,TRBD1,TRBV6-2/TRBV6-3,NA,CASSYPGTAYEQYF,TGTGCCAGCAGTTACCCAGGGACAGCCTACGAGCAGTACTTC
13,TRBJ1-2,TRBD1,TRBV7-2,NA,CASSLGQNYGYTF,TGTGCCAGCAGCTTGGGACAGAATTATGGCTACACCTTC
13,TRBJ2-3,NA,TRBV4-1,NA,CASSQGSEDSQYF,TGCGCCAGCAGCCAAGGCAGCGAGGATTCGCAGTATTTT
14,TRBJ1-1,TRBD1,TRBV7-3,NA,CASSLDRENTEAFF,TGTGCCAGCAGCCTGGACAGGGAGAACACTGAAGCTTTCTTT
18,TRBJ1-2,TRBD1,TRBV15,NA,CATSKVGLDRGYHYGYTF,TGTGCCACCAGCAAAGTAGGACTGGACAGGGGATATCACTATGGCTACACCTTC
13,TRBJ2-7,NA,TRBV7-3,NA,CASSLQGGYEQYF,TGTGCCAGCAGCTTACAGGGAGGCTACGAGCAGTACTTC
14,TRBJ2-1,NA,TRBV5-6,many,CASSPGAGADEQFF,TGTGCCAGCAGCCCCGGGGCAGGGGCCGATGAGCAGTTCTTC
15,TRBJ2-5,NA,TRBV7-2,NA,CASSLETGAWGTQYF,TGTGCCAGCAGCTTAGAGACAGGAGCGTGGGGGACCCAGTACTTC
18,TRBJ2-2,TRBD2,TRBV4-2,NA,CASSQDPGLAGGLGELFF,TGTGCCAGCAGCCAAGATCCAGGACTAGCGGGAGGTTTAGGGGAGCTGTTTTTT
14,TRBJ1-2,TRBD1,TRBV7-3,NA,CASSLGGTASGGTF,TGTGCCAGCAGCTTAGGGGGGACAGCCTCCGGGGGCACCTTC
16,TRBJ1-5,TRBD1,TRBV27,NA,CASSPGTGNGNQPQHF,TGTGCCAGCAGTCCAGGGACAGGTAATGGCAATCAGCCCCAGCATTTT
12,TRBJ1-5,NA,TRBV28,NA,CASTGLNQPQHF,TGTGCCAGCACAGGGCTCAATCAGCCCCAGCATTTT
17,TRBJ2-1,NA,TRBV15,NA,CATSRDIGRGLDNEQFF,TGTGCCACCAGCAGAGATATAGGCAGGGGCCTTGACAATGAGCAGTTCTTC
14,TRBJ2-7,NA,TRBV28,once,CASSFPQGTYEQYF,TGTGCCAGCAGTTTCCCTCAGGGAACCTACGAGCAGTACTTC
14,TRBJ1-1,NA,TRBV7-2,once,CASSLPTANTEAFF,TGTGCCAGCAGCTTGCCGACAGCGAACACTGAAGCTTTCTTT
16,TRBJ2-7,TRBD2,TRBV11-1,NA,CASSLHQTSGAYEQYF,TGTGCCAGCAGCTTACATCAGACTAGCGGAGCCTACGAGCAGTACTTC
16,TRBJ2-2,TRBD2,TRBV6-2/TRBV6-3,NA,CASSPGGAGEAGELFF,TGTGCCAGCAGCCCCGGGGGAGCGGGAGAGGCCGGGGAGCTGTTTTTT
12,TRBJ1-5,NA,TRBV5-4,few,CASSSYNQPQHF,TGTGCCAGCAGCTCGTACAATCAGCCCCAGCATTTT
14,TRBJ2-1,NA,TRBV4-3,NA,CASSQVGDVHEQFF,TGCGCCAGCAGCCAAGTGGGCGATGTCCATGAGCAGTTCTTC
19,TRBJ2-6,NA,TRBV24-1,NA,CATSDSTRGPPSGANVLTF,TGTGCCACCAGTGATTCAACCAGGGGCCCTCCCTCTGGGGCCAACGTCCTGACTTTC
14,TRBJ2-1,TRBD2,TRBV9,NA,CASLRTRVRNEQFF,TGTGCCAGCCTTAGGACTAGAGTCCGCAATGAGCAGTTCTTC
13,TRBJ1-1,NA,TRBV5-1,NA,CASSLQGQGEAFF,TGCGCCAGCAGCCTACAGGGTCAGGGTGAAGCTTTCTTT
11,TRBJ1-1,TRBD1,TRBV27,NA,CASSAGGEAFF,TGTGCCAGCAGCGCAGGGGGTGAAGCTTTCTTT
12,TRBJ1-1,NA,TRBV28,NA,CASSIRLTEAFF,TGTGCCAGCAGTATCAGGCTCACTGAAGCTTTCTTT
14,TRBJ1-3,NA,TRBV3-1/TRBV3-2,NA,CASSLRGSGNTIYF,TGTGCCAGCAGCCTCAGGGGTTCTGGAAACACCATATATTTT
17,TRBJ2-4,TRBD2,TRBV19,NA,CASSVRTSGSSQNIQYF,TGTGCCAGTAGTGTCAGGACTAGCGGGAGCAGCCAAAACATTCAGTACTTC
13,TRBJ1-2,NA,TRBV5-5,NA,CASSLSGNYGYTF,TGTGCCAGCAGCTTGTCAGGGAACTATGGCTACACCTTC
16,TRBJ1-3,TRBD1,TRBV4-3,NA,CASSQGGTGAGNTIYF,TGCGCCAGCAGCCAGGGGGGGACAGGGGCTGGAAACACCATATATTTT
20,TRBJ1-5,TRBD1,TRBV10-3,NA,CAISEAPGTGGEMSNQPQHF,TGTGCCATCAGTGAGGCTCCCGGGACAGGGGGCGAGATGAGCAATCAGCCCCAGCATTTT